This T cell receptor beta chain emerged from a study of blood T cells in healthy people across ages (dated by TCRdb to the mid-2010s). At the level of the whole study: Template switching captured roughly one uniquely barcoded TCR beta cDNA molecule per two T cells in model experiments. Donors of different ages were randomly distributed across sequencing lanes to avoid experimental bias. Four age groups were formed from the donors: young (average about 15 years), middle-aged (approximately 39), aged (over 55) and long-lived (82). The study measured age-related changes in TCR beta repertoire diversity using deep sequencing normalized with unique cDNA molecular identifiers. The study analyzed two additional independent replicas of 1 million unique cDNA reads from the same blood draw for two donors, one aged 18 to 30 and one aged 80 or older.

As for this clonotype: The antigen it binds to is not known. No per-base quality is available; no much larger clone lies one base away.

On the study overall, not on this receptor specifically: Estimates of total diversity from one million sequenced T cells were regarded as lower bounds and underestimates. The percentage of naive T cells measured by flow cytometry correlated strongly with observed TCR beta diversity. Conclusive comparison of naive and antigen-experienced compartments was prevented by the profiling of bulk unsorted PBMCs. Because donor CMV infection status was unknown, age-related changes in expanded clonotypes were potentially confounded. Observed TCR beta diversity per million T cells fell roughly linearly with age, and a significant reduction was already apparent by age about 36. Compared with the aged group, the long-lived group had more naive CD4+ T cells, fewer expanded clones and increased TCR diversity, a pattern suggesting age selection.

Donors were 39 systemically healthy Caucasian individuals from Russia aged roughly 6 to 100 years. Approximately 9.3 milliliters of peripheral blood were collected from each donor into EDTA-treated Vacutainer tubes. PBMCs were isolated by Ficoll-Paque density-gradient centrifugation, with at least 6 million obtained per sample. Trizol reagent was used to extract total RNA from the PBMCs, yielding at least 5 micrograms per sample. The percentages of naive CD45RAhigh/CD27high T cells were determined by flow cytometry on a PBMC aliquot from every donor. The protocol used for the library was 5' RACE. The sequencing machine was an Illumina HiSeq 2500. A second PCR of roughly 6 to 12 cycles was run with a J-beta primer mix and a sample-barcoded 5' primer. A unique molecular identifier was introduced onto each TCR beta cDNA molecule by a template-switch 5' adaptor carrying 12 random nucleotides. Each sample yielded at least 2.5 million CDR3-containing paired-end reads. The Mint cDNA synthesis kit, primed by a TRBC-specific oligonucleotide, was used to synthesize first-strand cDNA from all RNA. All cDNA was treated with uracil-DNA glycosylase and then went through a first 18-cycle PCR with the universal primers M1SS and BC2_uni_R. The paper's data handling went like this. Normalization of each sample was performed by random selection of 1 million high-quality reads, each carrying a distinct molecular identifier. Reads sharing molecular identifiers were discarded rather than binned into consensus sequences. MiTCR, with a Q25 quality threshold and the strictest error-elimination algorithm, was used for CDR3 identification, clonotype clustering and error correction. A nonparametric unseen species model using Euler transformation provided a lower-bound estimate of total TCR beta diversity. TCRdb trimmed public reads at Q25 via fastp, called clones via MiXCR and kept in-frame beta chains. Merged by CDR3 protein, the rows form single entries marked with the most common genes and DNA. The V and J calls were not made by the authors but by TCRdb's processing. This sample comprises approximately 800,000 distinct CDR3 sequences, roughly 60% of them detected only once. Of the sample, about 20% falls within the top ten clones.

Taken from cysteine to phenylalanine, the CDR3 has 16 residues. Only the CDR3 DNA stays, 48 bases, in frame from base 1. The germline V gene supplies CDR1 ENHRY and CDR2 SYGVKD. The receptor was isolated from a man aged 25-40 years in good health. What was sequenced was blood. This sequence uses TRBV10-3 and TRBJ2-5, and 16 junction bases match TRBD2. The assigned J gene may be wrong: the sequence end matches TRBJ2-7 better. The sequenced DNA is TGTGCCATCAGTACCGGGACTAGCGGGAGGGTATACGAGCAGTACTTC. It codes for CAISTGTSGRVYEQYF.